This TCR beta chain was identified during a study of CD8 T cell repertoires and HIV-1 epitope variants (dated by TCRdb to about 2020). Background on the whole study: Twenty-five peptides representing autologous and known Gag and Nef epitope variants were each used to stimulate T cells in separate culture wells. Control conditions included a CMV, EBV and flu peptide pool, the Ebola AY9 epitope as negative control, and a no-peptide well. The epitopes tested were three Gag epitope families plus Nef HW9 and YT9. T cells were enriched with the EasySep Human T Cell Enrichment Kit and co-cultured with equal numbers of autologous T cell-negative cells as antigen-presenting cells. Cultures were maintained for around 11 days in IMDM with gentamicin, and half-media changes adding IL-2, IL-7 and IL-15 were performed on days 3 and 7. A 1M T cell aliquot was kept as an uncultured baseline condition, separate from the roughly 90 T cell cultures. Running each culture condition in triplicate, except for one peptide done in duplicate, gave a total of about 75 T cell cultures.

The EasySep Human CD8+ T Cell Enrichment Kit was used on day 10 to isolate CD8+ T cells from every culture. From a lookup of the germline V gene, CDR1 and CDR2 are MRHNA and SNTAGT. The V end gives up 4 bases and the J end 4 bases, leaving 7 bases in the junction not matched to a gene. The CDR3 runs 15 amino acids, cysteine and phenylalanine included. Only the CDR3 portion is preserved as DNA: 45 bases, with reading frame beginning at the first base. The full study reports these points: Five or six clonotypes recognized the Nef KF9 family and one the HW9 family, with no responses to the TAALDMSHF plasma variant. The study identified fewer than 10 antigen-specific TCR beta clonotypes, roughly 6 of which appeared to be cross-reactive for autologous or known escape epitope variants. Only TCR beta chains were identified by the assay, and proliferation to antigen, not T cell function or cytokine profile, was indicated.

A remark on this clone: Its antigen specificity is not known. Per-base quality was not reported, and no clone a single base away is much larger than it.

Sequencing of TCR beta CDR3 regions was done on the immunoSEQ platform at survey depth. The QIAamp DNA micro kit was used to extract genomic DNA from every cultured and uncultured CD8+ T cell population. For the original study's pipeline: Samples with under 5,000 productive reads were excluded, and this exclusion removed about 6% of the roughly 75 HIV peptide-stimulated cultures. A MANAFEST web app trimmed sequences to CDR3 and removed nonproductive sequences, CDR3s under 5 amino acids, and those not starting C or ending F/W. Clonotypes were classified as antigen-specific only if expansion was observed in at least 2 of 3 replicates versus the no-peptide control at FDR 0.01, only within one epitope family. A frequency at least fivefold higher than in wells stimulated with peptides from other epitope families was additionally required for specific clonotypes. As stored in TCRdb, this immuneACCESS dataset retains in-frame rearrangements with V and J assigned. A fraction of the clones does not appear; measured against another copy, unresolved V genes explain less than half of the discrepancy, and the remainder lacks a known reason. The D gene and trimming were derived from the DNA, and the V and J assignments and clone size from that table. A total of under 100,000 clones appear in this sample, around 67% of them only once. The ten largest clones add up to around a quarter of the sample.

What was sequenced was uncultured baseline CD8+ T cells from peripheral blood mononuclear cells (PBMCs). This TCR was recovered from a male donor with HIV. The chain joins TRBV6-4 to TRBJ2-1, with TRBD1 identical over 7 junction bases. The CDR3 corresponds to CASSAWGTEYNEQFF. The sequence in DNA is TGTGCCAGCAGTGCTTGGGGGACAGAATACAATGAGCAGTTCTTC.